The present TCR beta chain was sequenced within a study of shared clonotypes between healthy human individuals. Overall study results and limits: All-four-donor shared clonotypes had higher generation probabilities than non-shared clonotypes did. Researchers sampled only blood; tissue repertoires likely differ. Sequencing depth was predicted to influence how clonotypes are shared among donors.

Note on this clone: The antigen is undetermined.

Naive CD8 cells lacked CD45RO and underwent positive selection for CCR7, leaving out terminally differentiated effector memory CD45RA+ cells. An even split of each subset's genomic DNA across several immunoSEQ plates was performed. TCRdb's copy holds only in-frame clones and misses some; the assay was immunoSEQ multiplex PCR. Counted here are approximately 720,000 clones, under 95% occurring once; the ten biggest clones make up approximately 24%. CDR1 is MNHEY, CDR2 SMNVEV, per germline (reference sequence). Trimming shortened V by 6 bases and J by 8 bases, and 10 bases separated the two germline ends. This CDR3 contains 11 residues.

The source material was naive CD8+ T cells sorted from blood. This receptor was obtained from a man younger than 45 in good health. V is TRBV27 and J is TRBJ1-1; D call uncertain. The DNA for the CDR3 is TGTGCCAGCAGCCAAGGCCCGGAAGCTTTCTTT. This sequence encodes CASSQGPEAFF.